Below are 6 T cell receptor beta chains sequenced from a single sample in a study of T cell changes during pregnancy in multiple sclerosis. The table came from immunoSEQ multiplex PCR; TCRdb's copy has only in-frame clones and leaves some out. The data show under 45,000 clones, about 95% seen once. The sample consisted of peripheral blood, taken in the second trimester of pregnancy. The receptor source for this set is a female donor with multiple sclerosis, enrolled in a pregnancy study.

V usage is TRBV29-1 and J usage is TRBJ1-1, with 7 bases that match TRBD1. The CDR3 has 11 residues. CDR1 is SQVTM and CDR2 is ANQGSEA in the germline V gene. Trimming removed 7 bases from V and 8 bases from J; junction bases left unmatched: 7. The CDR3 DNA follows: TGCAGCGGGATAGGGACAGCCGAAGCTTTCTTT. Translated: CSGIGTAEAFF.

The V call is TRBV2, the J call TRBJ2-1; D not resolved. Per the germline V gene, CDR1 is SNHLY and CDR2 is FYNNEI. Trimming took 3 bases from V and 0 from J, leaving 9 bases between them. This CDR3 has 15 amino acids. CDR3 DNA sequence: TGTGCCAGCAGTGAGCAGACAAACTCCTACAATGAGCAGTTCTTC. Translated: CASSEQTNSYNEQFF.

The CDR3 loop reads CASSQERAQETQYF. The CDR3 bases are TGTGCCAGCAGCCAGGAGCGGGCTCAAGAGACCCAGTACTTC. The chain has TRBV14 and TRBJ2-5, with D maybe TRBD2 (6 bases). Germline V CDR1 and CDR2: SGHDN, FVKESK. V was pared by 3 bases and J by 2 bases, with 10 bases between. The CDR3 loop spans 14 amino acids. The full variable domain, with the rest looked up from reference TRBV14 and TRBJ2-5, is EAGVTQFPSHSVIEKGQTVTLRCDPISGHDNLYWYRRVMGKEIKFLLHFVKESKQDESGMPNNRFLAERTGGTYSTLKVQPAELEDSGVYFCASSQERAQETQYFGPGTRLLVL.

This chain links TRBV5-1 with TRBJ1-4, with TRBD1 matching 8 bases. CDR1 and CDR2 (germline): SGHRS, YFSETQ. This CDR3 is built from 15 residues. Trimming cost V 6 bases and J 7 bases; bases outside gene matches: 11. CDR3 in amino acids: CASKLSTGVGEKLFF. DNA of the CDR3: TGCGCCAGCAAACTATCGACAGGGGTGGGTGAAAAACTGTTTTTT.

J is TRBJ1-2 and V is TRBV7-2, with D possibly being TRBD1 (6 bases). Germline CDR1 SGHTA, CDR2 FQGNSA. The CDR3 totals 14 residues. Trimming removed 6 bases at V and 8 bases at J, with 19 bases between. CDR3: CASRGRTDLGGYTF. Written as DNA, the CDR3 is TGTGCCAGCAGAGGCAGGACAGATTTAGGGGGCTACACCTTC.

V and J are TRBV11-2 and TRBJ1-5; tentative D call: TRBD1 (5 bases). Germline V CDR1 and CDR2: SGHAT, FQNNGV. There are 14 residues in the CDR3. Trimming took off 0 bases at V and 4 bases at J, with 7 bases between the two ends. Here the CDR3 reads CASSLEGGNQPQHF. CDR3 coding DNA: TGTGCCAGCAGCTTAGAGGGGGGTAATCAGCCCCAGCATTTT.